These T cell receptor beta chains were read from a single sample in a study of T cell responses to AZD1222 COVID-19 vaccine. The protocol was immunoSEQ multiplex PCR, while the TCRdb copy is restricted to in-frame clones and leaves out a portion. The sample lists around 84,000 clones; under 95% were seen once. Source: peripheral blood, taken on day 0 of MenACWY control vaccination. The receptors come from an adult in good health. CDR3s include the opening cysteine and the closing phenylalanine or tryptophan. The D gene is left open where the match is weak. Part of the rows lack a size; the others show once, few, many or a class for expanded clones.

clone_size	d_call	v_call	j_call	cdr3_nt	cdr3_aa
.	TRBD2	TRBV15	TRBJ2-3	TGTGCCACCAGCAGAGATTCTGCGACTAGCGGGGTGATGCAGTATTTT	CATSRDSATSGVMQYF
.	.	TRBV19	TRBJ1-1	TGTGCCAGTAGTATAGGACCGTGGAACACTGAAGCTTTCTTT	CASSIGPWNTEAFF
.	.	TRBV6-2/TRBV6-3	TRBJ1-4	TGTGCCAGCAGTGAGAGATCAACTAATGAAAAACTGTTTTTT	CASSERSTNEKLFF
.	.	TRBV7-9	TRBJ2-7	TGTGCCAGCAGCTTACAGGGCGAGGGGTACGAGCAGTACTTC	CASSLQGEGYEQYF
.	.	TRBV2	TRBJ1-5	.	CASILDVNQPQHF
.	.	TRBV7-8	TRBJ2-4	TGTGCCAGCAGCTTAGGAGCCCGTGGTGCGGGCCGAAAAAACATTCAGTACTTC	CASSLGARGAGRKNIQYF
once	.	TRBV10-3	TRBJ2-3	TGTGCCATCAGTGAGTCGTTGGGGTCCACAGATACGCAGTATTTT	CAISESLGSTDTQYF
once	.	TRBV12-3/TRBV12-4	TRBJ1-2	TGTGCCAGCAGTGCAAGTGGCGGCTACACCTTC	CASSASGGYTF
.	.	TRBV6-5	TRBJ2-3	TGTGCCAGCAGCTTACAGGGTCAAACAGATACGCAGTATTTT	CASSLQGQTDTQYF
.	.	TRBV6-1	TRBJ1-5	TGTGCCAGCAGTGAAGCGGGGTCCCTGGAGCCCCAGCATTTT	CASSEAGSLEPQHF
.	TRBD1	TRBV4-3	TRBJ1-2	TGCGCCAGCAGCCAAGATCAGGGGGCAGGTATCGGCTACACCTTC	CASSQDQGAGIGYTF
.	.	TRBV28	TRBJ1-5	TGTGCCAGCAGCGTTAGCAATCAGCCCCAGCATTTT	CASSVSNQPQHF
.	.	TRBV4-3	TRBJ2-7	TGCGCCACCGCACAAACACGTAACTCCTACGAGCAGTACTTC	CATAQTRNSYEQYF
.	TRBD1	TRBV10-3	TRBJ1-2	TGTGCCATCAGTGGGGGACAGGGGCCCTATGGCTACACCTTC	CAISGGQGPYGYTF
.	.	TRBV6-5	TRBJ1-2	TGTGCCAGCAGGGGCGGACAGTTCACTAACTATGGCTACACCTTC	CASRGGQFTNYGYTF
once	TRBD1	TRBV29-1	TRBJ1-2	TGCAGCGTTGGGTCGGCACAGGGGGATAACTATGGCTACACCTTC	CSVGSAQGDNYGYTF
.	TRBD2	TRBV27	TRBJ2-7	TGTGCCAGCAAGGCTAGCGGCTTCTACGAGCAGTACTTC	CASKASGFYEQYF
.	.	TRBV11-2	TRBJ2-7	TGTGCCAGCAGCTTAGGGGTAGGGGGGGACGAGCAGTACTTC	CASSLGVGGDEQYF
.	TRBD2	TRBV25-1	TRBJ2-7	TGTGCCAGCAGTGAATTAAAACTAGCGGGAGTTGCCGAGCAGTACTTC	CASSELKLAGVAEQYF
few	TRBD1	TRBV3-1/TRBV3-2	TRBJ1-5	TGTGCCAGCAGCCAATCCGGGACAGGGGTTACTCAGCCCCAGCATTTT	CASSQSGTGVTQPQHF
.	.	TRBV5-1	TRBJ2-3	TGCGCCAGCAGCTTGGGAGACGTTTCCACAGATACGCAGTATTTT	CASSLGDVSTDTQYF
.	TRBD1	TRBV7-2	TRBJ2-5	TGTGCCAGCAGTAGGGGGCGACAAGAGACCCAGTACTTC	CASSRGRQETQYF
.	TRBD1	TRBV2	TRBJ1-2	TGTGCCAGCAGTTTGACAGGGGAGGATGGCTACACCTTC	CASSLTGEDGYTF
.	TRBD1	TRBV5-4	TRBJ2-2	TGTGCCAGCAGCACCCAGGGGGCCAACACCGGGGAGCTGTTTTTT	CASSTQGANTGELFF
.	.	TRBV27	TRBJ2-7	TGTGCCAGCAGTCCTCGGACAGGAGGGGCCTACGAGCAGTACTTC	CASSPRTGGAYEQYF
.	.	TRBV20-1	TRBJ2-7	TGCAGTGCTAGTGGGGCGAGGGCCCCCTACGAGCAGTACTTC	CSASGARAPYEQYF
.	.	TRBV3-1/TRBV3-2	TRBJ2-7	TGTGCCAGCAGCCAAGACTGGGCTTCAGGGGACGAGCAGTACTTC	CASSQDWASGDEQYF
.	.	TRBV4-2	TRBJ2-3	TGTACCAGCACCCCAGGAGACACAGATACGCAGTATTTT	CTSTPGDTDTQYF
.	.	TRBV15	TRBJ1-1	TGTGCCACCAGCAGAGATTTCGGGGGCACTGAAGCTTTCTTT	CATSRDFGGTEAFF